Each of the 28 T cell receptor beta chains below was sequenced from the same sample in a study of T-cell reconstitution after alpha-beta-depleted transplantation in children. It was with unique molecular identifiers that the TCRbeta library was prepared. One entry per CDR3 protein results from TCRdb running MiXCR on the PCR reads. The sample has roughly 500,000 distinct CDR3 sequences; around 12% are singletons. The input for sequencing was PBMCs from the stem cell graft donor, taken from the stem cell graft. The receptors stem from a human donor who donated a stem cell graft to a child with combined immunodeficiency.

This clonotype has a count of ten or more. The CDR3 here is CASSEGRDTVPYEQYF. Here the CDR3 DNA reads TGTGCCAGCAGTGAAGGCCGGGACACAGTCCCCTACGAGCAGTACTTC. The chain links TRBV6-1 to TRBJ2-7, with D tentatively TRBD1 (6 bases). Germline assignment: CDR1 MNHNS and CDR2 SASEGT. V lost 1 base and J 2 bases, leaving 15 bases between the germline ends. This CDR3 comprises 16 residues.

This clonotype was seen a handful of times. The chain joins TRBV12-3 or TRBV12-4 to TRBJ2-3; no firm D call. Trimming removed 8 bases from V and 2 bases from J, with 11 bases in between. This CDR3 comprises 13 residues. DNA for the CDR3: TGTGCCAGCGGCCACCAACCCACAGATACGCAGTATTTT. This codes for CASGHQPTDTQYF.

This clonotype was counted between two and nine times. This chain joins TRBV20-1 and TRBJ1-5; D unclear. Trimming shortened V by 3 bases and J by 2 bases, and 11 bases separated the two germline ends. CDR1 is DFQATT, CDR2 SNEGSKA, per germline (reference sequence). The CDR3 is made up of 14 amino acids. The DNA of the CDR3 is TGCAGTGCTAGTGTAGTGGGAGGCAATCAGCCCCAGCATTTT. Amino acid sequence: CSASVVGGNQPQHF.

CDR3 sequence: CASTPRGPFRNTEAFF. The CDR3 DNA sequence: TGTGCCAGCACCCCTCGGGGGCCCTTTCGTAACACTGAAGCTTTCTTT. The genes are TRBV14 and TRBJ1-1; perhaps TRBD1 as D (6 bases). The CDR3 spans 16 residues. V shed 7 bases and J shed 2 bases, with 20 bases lying between them. In germline, CDR1 is SGHDN, CDR2 FVKESK.

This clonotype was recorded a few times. The CDR3 loop is CASRDQSYEQYF. The CDR3 region has the DNA TGTGCCAGCCGGGACCAGTCCTACGAGCAGTACTTC. The chain has TRBV19 and TRBJ2-7, with D possibly being TRBD1 or TRBD2 (5 bases each). The V end lost 9 bases, the J end lost 1 base, and 10 bases lay between the germline ends. Germline CDR1 and CDR2: LNHDA and SQIVND (reference sequence). CDR3 length: 12 amino acids.

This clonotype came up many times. CDR3 residues: CASSLSTGWETQYF. In DNA form, the CDR3 reads TGTGCCAGCAGTTTATCGACAGGGTGGGAGACCCAGTACTTC. The chain has TRBV12-3 or TRBV12-4 and TRBJ2-5; 7 nucleotides match TRBD1. V trimming: 2 bases; J trimming: 5 bases; junction bases outside the gene matches: 5. The CDR3 runs to 14 residues.

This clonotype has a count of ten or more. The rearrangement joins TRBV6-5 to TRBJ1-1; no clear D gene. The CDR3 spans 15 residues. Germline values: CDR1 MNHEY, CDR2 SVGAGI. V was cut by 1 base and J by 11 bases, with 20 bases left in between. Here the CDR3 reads CASSYYPPGSRPAFF. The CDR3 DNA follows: TGTGCCAGCAGTTACTACCCTCCGGGATCCCGACCGGCTTTCTTT.

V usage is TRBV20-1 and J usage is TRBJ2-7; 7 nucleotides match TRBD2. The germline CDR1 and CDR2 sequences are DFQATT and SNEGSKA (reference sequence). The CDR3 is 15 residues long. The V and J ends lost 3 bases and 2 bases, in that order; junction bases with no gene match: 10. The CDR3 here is CSARTSRDYPYEQYF. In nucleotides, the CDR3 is TGCAGTGCTAGGACTTCGAGGGACTACCCCTACGAGCAGTACTTC.

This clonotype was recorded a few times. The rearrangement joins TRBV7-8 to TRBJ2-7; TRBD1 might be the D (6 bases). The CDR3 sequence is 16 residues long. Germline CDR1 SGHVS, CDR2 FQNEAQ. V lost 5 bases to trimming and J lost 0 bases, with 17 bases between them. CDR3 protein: CASSAYRDNPSYEQYF. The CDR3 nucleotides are TGTGCCAGCAGCGCGTACCGGGACAACCCCTCCTACGAGCAGTACTTC.

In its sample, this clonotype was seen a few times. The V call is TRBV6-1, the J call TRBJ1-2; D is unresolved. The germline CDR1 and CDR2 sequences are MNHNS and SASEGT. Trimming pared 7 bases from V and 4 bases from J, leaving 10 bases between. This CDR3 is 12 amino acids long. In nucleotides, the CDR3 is TGTGCCAGCAAGTGGTCGGGCTATGGCTACACCTTC. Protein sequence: CASKWSGYGYTF.

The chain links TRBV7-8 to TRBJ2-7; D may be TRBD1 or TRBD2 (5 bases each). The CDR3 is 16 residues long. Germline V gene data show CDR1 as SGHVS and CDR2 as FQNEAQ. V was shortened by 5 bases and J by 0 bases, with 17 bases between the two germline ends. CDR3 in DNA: TGTGCCAGCAGCCTTTGGGGCAGGACTTTCTCCTACGAGCAGTACTTC. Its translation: CASSLWGRTFSYEQYF.

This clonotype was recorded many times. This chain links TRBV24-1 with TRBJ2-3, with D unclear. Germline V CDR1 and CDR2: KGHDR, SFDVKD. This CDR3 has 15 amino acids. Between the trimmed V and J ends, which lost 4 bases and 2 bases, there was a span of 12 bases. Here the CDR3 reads CATSDPRPDTDTQYF. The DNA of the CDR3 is TGTGCCACCAGTGACCCCCGACCTGACACAGATACGCAGTATTTT.

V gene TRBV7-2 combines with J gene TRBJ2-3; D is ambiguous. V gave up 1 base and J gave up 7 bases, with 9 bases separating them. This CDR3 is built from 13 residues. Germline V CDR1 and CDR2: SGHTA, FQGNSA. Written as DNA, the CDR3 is TGTGCCAGCAGCTTAGAACCCACTTATACGCAGTATTTT. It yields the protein CASSLEPTYTQYF.

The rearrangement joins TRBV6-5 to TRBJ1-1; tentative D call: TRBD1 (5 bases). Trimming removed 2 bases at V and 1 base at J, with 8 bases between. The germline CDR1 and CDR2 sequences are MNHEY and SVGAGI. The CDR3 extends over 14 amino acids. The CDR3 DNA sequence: TGTGCCAGCAGTTACGAGGGGAGGAACACTGAAGCTTTCTTT. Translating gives CASSYEGRNTEAFF.

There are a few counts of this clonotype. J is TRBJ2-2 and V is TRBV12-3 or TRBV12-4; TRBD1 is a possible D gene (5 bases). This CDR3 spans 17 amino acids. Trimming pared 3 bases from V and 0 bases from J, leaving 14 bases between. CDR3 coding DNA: TGTGCCAGCAGTTTGTCCGTACAGGCAACGAACACCGGGGAGCTGTTTTTT. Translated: CASSLSVQATNTGELFF.

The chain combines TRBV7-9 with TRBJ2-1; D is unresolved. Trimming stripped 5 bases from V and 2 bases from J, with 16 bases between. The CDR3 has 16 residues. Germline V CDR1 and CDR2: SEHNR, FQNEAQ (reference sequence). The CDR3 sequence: CASSPSDATPYNEQFF. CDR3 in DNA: TGTGCCAGCAGCCCGTCGGACGCAACCCCCTACAATGAGCAGTTCTTC. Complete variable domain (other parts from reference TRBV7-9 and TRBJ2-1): DTGVSQNPRHKITKRGQNVTFRCDPISEHNRLYWYRQTLGQGPEFLTYFQNEAQLEKSRLLSDRFSAERPKGSFSTLEIQRTEQGDSAMYLCASSPSDATPYNEQFFGPGTRLTVL.

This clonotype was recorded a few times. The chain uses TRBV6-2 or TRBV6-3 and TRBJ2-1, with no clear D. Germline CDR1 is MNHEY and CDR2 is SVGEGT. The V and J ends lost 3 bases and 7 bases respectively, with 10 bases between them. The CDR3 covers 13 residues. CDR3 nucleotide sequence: TGTGCCAGCAGTTATGCAGGTCGAAATGAGCAGTTCTTC. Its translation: CASSYAGRNEQFF.

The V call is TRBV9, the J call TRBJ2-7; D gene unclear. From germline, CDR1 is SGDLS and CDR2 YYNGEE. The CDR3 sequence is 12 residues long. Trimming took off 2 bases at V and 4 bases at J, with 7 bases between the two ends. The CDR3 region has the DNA TGTGCCAGCAGCGTTAGGGCGTACGAGCAGTACTTC. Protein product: CASSVRAYEQYF.

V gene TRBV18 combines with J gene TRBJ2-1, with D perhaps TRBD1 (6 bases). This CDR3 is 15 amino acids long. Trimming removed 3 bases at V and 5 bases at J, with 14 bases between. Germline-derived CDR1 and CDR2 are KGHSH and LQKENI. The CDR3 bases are TGTGCCAGCTCACCCAGCCCAGGGGAACACAATGAGCAGTTCTTC. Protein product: CASSPSPGEHNEQFF.

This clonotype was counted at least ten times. In DNA, the CDR3 is TGTGCCAGCATGGGCAGGAACACTGAAGCTTTCTTT. It specifies CASMGRNTEAFF. This chain links TRBV6-1 with TRBJ1-1, with D uncertain. The CDR3 spans 12 residues. The germline V gene encodes CDR1 MNHNS and CDR2 SASEGT. V was clipped by 7 bases and J by 1 base, with 7 bases between them.

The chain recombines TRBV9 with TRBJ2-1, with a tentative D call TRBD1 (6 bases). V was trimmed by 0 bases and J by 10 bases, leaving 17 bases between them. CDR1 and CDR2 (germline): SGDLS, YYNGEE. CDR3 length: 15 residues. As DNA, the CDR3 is TGTGCCAGCAGCGTAGTGTCAGGGGTGACGCTAGAGCAGTTCTTC. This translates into CASSVVSGVTLEQFF.

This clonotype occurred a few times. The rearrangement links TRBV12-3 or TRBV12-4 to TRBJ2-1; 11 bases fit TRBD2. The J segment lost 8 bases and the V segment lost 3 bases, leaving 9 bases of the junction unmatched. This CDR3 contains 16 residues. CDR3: CASSFPTSGGSYEQFF. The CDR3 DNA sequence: TGTGCCAGCAGTTTTCCTACTAGCGGGGGTTCTTATGAGCAGTTCTTC.

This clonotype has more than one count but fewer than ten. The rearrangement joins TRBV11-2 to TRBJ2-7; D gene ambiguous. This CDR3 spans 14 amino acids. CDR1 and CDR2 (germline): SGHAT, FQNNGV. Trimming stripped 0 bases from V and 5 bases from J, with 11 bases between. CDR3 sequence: CASSLDMVGNEQYF. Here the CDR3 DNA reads TGTGCCAGCAGCTTAGATATGGTAGGGAACGAGCAGTACTTC.

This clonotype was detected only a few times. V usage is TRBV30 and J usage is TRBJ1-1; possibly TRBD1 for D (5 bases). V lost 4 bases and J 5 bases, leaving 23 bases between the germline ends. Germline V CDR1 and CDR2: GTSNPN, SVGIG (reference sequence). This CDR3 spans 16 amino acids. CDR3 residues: CAWIQSPYAGFTEAFF. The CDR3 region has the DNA TGTGCCTGGATTCAATCCCCCTACGCAGGGTTTACTGAAGCTTTCTTT.

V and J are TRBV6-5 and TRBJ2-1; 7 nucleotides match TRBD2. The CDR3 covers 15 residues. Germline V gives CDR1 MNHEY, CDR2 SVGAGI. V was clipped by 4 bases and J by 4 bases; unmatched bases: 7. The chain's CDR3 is CASSSLSGVYNEQFF. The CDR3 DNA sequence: TGTGCCAGCAGTTCACTCAGCGGGGTGTACAATGAGCAGTTCTTC.

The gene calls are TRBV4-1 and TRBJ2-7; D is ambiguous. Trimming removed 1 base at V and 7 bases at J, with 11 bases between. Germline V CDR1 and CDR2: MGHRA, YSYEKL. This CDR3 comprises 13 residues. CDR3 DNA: TGCGCCAGCAGCCAAGGCGCCTTTGGGGAGCAGTACTTC. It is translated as CASSQGAFGEQYF.

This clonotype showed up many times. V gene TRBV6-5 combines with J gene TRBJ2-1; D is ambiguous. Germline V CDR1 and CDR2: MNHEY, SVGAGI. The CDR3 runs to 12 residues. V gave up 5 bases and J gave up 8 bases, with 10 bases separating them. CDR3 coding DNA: TGTGCCAGCAGTAAACAAGATGATGAGCAGTTCTTC. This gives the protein CASSKQDDEQFF.

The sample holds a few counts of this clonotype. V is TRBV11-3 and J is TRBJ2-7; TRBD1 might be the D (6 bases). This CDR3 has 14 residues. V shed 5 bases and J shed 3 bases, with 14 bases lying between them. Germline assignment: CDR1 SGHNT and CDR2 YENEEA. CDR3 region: CASSPSTGLYEQYF. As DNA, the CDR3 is TGTGCCAGCAGCCCTTCGACAGGACTCTACGAGCAGTACTTC.